This is a list of T cell receptor beta chains from one sample in a study of T cell repertoires in ileal Crohn's disease. Sequencing used immunoSEQ multiplex PCR; TCRdb keeps in-frame clones, though not all of them. The data show about 60,000 clones, 85% to 90% seen once. The sequencing sample was made of ileal tissue. The receptors come from an adult with Crohn's disease. CDR3s include the opening cysteine and the closing phenylalanine or tryptophan. Fields, in order: D gene, CDR3 length, J gene, clone size, V gene, CDR3 DNA, CDR3 protein. A D gene is named only where the DNA matches it firmly. A clone size is listed for some rows: how often the clone was seen (once, few, many), or a class if it is expanded.

.	12	TRBJ1-5	.	TRBV7-9	TGTGCCAGCAGCGATGAGGATCAGCCCCAGCATTTT	CASSDEDQPQHF
.	14	TRBJ1-3	.	TRBV5-1	TGCGCCAGCAGCTTAGGGGCCTCTGGAAACACCATATATTTT	CASSLGASGNTIYF
TRBD2	15	TRBJ2-7	.	TRBV19	TGTGCCAGTAGTATACAAGCGGGAGGAACCTACGAGCAGTACTTC	CASSIQAGGTYEQYF
TRBD1	14	TRBJ1-2	.	TRBV19	TGTGCCAGTAGTCCAGGGGGCACCGGTGGGGGCTACACCTTC	CASSPGGTGGGYTF
.	13	TRBJ2-5	.	TRBV2	TGTGCCAGCAGCCGGGAAGCGGTCAAGACCCAGTACTTC	CASSREAVKTQYF
.	13	TRBJ1-5	.	TRBV6-1	TGTGCCAGCAGAAATAGGGGGAATCAGCCCCAGCATTTT	CASRNRGNQPQHF
TRBD2	13	TRBJ2-1	.	TRBV4-1	TGCGCCAGCAGCCAAGATTTCGGGGGGAGGGCGATCTTC	CASSQDFGGRAIF
.	15	TRBJ2-7	once	TRBV2	TGTGCCAGCAGGGGGTGGGGAGAGGAGGGTATCGAGCAGTACTTC	CASRGWGEEGIEQYF
TRBD2	14	TRBJ2-2	.	TRBV19	TGTGCCAGTCGGGCGGGGGAGATCACCGGGGAGCTGTTTTTT	CASRAGEITGELFF
.	12	TRBJ1-1	once	TRBV11-3	TGTGCCAGCAGCACCGGACCCGTACGGGGTTTCTTT	CASSTGPVRGFF
.	12	TRBJ1-1	.	TRBV11-3	TGTGCCAGCAGCTTAGACAGGAGGGAAGCTTTCTTT	CASSLDRREAFF
.	11	TRBJ1-2	.	TRBV29-1	TGCAGCGCTCACACAGGGAGCGGCTACACCTTC	CSAHTGSGYTF
.	15	TRBJ2-2	.	TRBV5-1	TGCGCCAGCAGCCCCGCGACAGTTTTGGCCGGGGAGCTGTTTTTT	CASSPATVLAGELFF
TRBD1	20	TRBJ2-3	.	TRBV19	TGTGCCAGTAGTATTACTATCGGCTCCGGGACAGAGTACCCCAGAGGTACGCAGTATTTT	CASSITIGSGTEYPRGTQYF
TRBD2	16	TRBJ2-7	.	TRBV11-3	TGTGCCAGCAGCTTAGCGGGACTAGCGGGAGGATACGAGCAGTACTTC	CASSLAGLAGGYEQYF
TRBD2	14	TRBJ2-3	.	TRBV19	TGTGCCAGTAGGGAGCGGGGGACCACAGATACGCAGTATTTT	CASRERGTTDTQYF
TRBD1	14	TRBJ2-3	.	TRBV28	TGTGCCAGCGGGACAGGTTCTGGCACAGATACGCAGTATTTT	CASGTGSGTDTQYF
.	15	TRBJ2-4	once	TRBV5-5	TGTGCCAGCAGCTTGAACCCTACGGCCAAAAACATTCAGTACTTC	CASSLNPTAKNIQYF
TRBD2	15	TRBJ2-3	.	TRBV19	TGTGCCAGTACCGTTAGCGGGGGGGCCACAGATACGCAGTATTTT	CASTVSGGATDTQYF
.	14	TRBJ1-1	.	TRBV9	TGTGCCAGCAGCGTAGGGCAAATGAACACTGAAGCTTTCTTT	CASSVGQMNTEAFF
TRBD1	16	TRBJ2-1	once	TRBV6-6	TGTGCCAGCAGGACCACAGGGGTTTCATTCTACAATGAGCAGTTCTTC	CASRTTGVSFYNEQFF
.	11	TRBJ2-1	.	TRBV5-5	TGTGCCAGCATCATTAGCTCGGAGCAGTTCTTC	CASIISSEQFF
.	13	TRBJ2-1	.	TRBV9	TGTGCCAGCAGCGTAGGACTCGACAATGAGCAGTTCTTC	CASSVGLDNEQFF
.	16	TRBJ2-1	.	TRBV7-9	TGTGCCAGCAGCGAATTACCCGGGACACCAACTAATGAGCAGTTCTTC	CASSELPGTPTNEQFF
.	16	TRBJ1-1	.	TRBV2	TGTGCCAGCAGGGTTGGAGGAGGGGAGATGGTCACTGAAGCTTTCTTT	CASRVGGGEMVTEAFF
.	14	TRBJ2-3	.	TRBV27	TGTGCCAGCAGAATCGACTACTTCACAGATACGCAGTATTTT	CASRIDYFTDTQYF
.	13	TRBJ2-7	.	TRBV11-2	TGTGCCAGCAGCCCCGGGTCGGGCTACGAGCAGTACTTC	CASSPGSGYEQYF
TRBD1	13	TRBJ1-2	.	TRBV19	TGTGCCAGTAGTATAGAACAGGGGCATGGCTACACCTTC	CASSIEQGHGYTF
.	15	TRBJ2-1	.	TRBV5-8	TGTGCCAGCAGTTCAGCAGGGGCGAGGTACAATGAGCAGTTCTTC	CASSSAGARYNEQFF
.	18	TRBJ1-5	.	TRBV2	TGTGCCAGCAGGGGGTCGACCGAAACAGGACCCAACAATCAGCCCCAGCATTTT	CASRGSTETGPNNQPQHF
TRBD1	16	TRBJ2-2	.	TRBV6-1	TGTGCCAGCAGTGGATACAGGGGAGTAAGCACCGGGGAGCTGTTTTTT	CASSGYRGVSTGELFF
TRBD2	14	TRBJ2-2	.	TRBV18	TGTGCCAGCTCTTTGGGACTATACACCGGGGAGCTGTTTTTT	CASSLGLYTGELFF
.	13	TRBJ1-6	.	TRBV5-1	TGCGCCAGCAGTCTAGACGATAATTCACCCCTCCACTTT	CASSLDDNSPLHF
TRBD1	14	TRBJ2-7	.	TRBV6-1	TGTGCCAGCAGTGAAGGCAGGGGGCTAAACGAGCAGTACTTC	CASSEGRGLNEQYF
.	12	TRBJ1-2	.	TRBV29-1	TGCAGCGTTGAAGCCAGTTCCTATGGCTACACCTTC	CSVEASSYGYTF
TRBD1	14	TRBJ1-4	.	TRBV11-3	TGTGCCAGCAGCTTACAACAGGGGGATGAAAAACTGTTTTTT	CASSLQQGDEKLFF
.	13	TRBJ1-1	once	TRBV5-1	TGCGCCAGCAGCGCGGACAGGAACACTGAAGCTTTCTTT	CASSADRNTEAFF
.	14	TRBJ1-6	few	TRBV10-3	TGTGCCATCAGGGGGGACTGGGGAAATTCACCCCTCCACTTT	CAIRGDWGNSPLHF
.	16	TRBJ1-5	.	TRBV7-8	TGTGCCAGCAGCTTAGGCCAGATTAATAGCAATCAGCCCCAGCATTTT	CASSLGQINSNQPQHF
TRBD1	14	TRBJ1-4	.	TRBV2	TGTGCCAGCAGTGCACGGACAGGGAATGAAAAACTGTTTTTT	CASSARTGNEKLFF
TRBD2	16	TRBJ2-1	.	TRBV11-2	TGTGCCAGCAGCCCGGTTACCGCGGGAGGCTACAATGAGCAGTTCTTC	CASSPVTAGGYNEQFF
.	12	TRBJ2-5	.	TRBV29-1	TGCAGCGCCCAAAGACAGCAAGAGACCCAGTACTTC	CSAQRQQETQYF
TRBD2	16	TRBJ2-1	.	TRBV4-3	TGCGCCAGCAGCCAATTGTTAAGCGGGACCTACAATGAGCAGTTCTTC	CASSQLLSGTYNEQFF
.	14	TRBJ2-7	.	TRBV11-1	TGTGCCAGCAGCACCCGACAATCGAGTCCCGAGCAGTACTTC	CASSTRQSSPEQYF
TRBD1	13	TRBJ1-2	.	TRBV10-3	TGTGCCATCGGGACAGGGCGCAACTATGGCTACACCTTC	CAIGTGRNYGYTF
TRBD1	15	TRBJ2-1	.	TRBV4-2	TGTGCCAGCAGCCTCCGGGACAGGGATTTGTATGAGCAGTTCTTC	CASSLRDRDLYEQFF
.	15	TRBJ1-2	.	TRBV19	TGTGCCAGTAGTATCGCTCGGGGGGATGGCTATGGCTACACCTTC	CASSIARGDGYGYTF
.	15	TRBJ1-4	.	TRBV5-1	TGCGCCAGCAGTCCTACCTCCTACGCGGATGAAAAACTGTTTTTT	CASSPTSYADEKLFF
TRBD2	17	TRBJ2-2	.	TRBV27	TGTGCCAGCAGTAGCGGTCTGCCGCGGGAGATGACCGGGGAGCTGTTTTTT	CASSSGLPREMTGELFF